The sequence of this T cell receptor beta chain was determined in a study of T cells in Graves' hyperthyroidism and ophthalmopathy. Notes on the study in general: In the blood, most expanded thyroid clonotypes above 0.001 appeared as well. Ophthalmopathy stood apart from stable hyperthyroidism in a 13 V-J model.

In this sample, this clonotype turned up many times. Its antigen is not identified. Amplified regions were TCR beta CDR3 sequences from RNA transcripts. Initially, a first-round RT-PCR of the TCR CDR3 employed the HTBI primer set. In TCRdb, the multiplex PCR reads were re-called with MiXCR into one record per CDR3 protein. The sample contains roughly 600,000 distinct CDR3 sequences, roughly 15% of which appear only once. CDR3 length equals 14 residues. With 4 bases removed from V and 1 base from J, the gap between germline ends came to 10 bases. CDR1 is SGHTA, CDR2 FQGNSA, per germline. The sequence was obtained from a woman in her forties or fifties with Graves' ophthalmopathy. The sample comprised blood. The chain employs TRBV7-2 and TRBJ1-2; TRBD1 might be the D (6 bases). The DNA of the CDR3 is TGTGCCAGCAGCTCTAGGGGGGATAACTATGGCTACACCTTC. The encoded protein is CASSSRGDNYGYTF.